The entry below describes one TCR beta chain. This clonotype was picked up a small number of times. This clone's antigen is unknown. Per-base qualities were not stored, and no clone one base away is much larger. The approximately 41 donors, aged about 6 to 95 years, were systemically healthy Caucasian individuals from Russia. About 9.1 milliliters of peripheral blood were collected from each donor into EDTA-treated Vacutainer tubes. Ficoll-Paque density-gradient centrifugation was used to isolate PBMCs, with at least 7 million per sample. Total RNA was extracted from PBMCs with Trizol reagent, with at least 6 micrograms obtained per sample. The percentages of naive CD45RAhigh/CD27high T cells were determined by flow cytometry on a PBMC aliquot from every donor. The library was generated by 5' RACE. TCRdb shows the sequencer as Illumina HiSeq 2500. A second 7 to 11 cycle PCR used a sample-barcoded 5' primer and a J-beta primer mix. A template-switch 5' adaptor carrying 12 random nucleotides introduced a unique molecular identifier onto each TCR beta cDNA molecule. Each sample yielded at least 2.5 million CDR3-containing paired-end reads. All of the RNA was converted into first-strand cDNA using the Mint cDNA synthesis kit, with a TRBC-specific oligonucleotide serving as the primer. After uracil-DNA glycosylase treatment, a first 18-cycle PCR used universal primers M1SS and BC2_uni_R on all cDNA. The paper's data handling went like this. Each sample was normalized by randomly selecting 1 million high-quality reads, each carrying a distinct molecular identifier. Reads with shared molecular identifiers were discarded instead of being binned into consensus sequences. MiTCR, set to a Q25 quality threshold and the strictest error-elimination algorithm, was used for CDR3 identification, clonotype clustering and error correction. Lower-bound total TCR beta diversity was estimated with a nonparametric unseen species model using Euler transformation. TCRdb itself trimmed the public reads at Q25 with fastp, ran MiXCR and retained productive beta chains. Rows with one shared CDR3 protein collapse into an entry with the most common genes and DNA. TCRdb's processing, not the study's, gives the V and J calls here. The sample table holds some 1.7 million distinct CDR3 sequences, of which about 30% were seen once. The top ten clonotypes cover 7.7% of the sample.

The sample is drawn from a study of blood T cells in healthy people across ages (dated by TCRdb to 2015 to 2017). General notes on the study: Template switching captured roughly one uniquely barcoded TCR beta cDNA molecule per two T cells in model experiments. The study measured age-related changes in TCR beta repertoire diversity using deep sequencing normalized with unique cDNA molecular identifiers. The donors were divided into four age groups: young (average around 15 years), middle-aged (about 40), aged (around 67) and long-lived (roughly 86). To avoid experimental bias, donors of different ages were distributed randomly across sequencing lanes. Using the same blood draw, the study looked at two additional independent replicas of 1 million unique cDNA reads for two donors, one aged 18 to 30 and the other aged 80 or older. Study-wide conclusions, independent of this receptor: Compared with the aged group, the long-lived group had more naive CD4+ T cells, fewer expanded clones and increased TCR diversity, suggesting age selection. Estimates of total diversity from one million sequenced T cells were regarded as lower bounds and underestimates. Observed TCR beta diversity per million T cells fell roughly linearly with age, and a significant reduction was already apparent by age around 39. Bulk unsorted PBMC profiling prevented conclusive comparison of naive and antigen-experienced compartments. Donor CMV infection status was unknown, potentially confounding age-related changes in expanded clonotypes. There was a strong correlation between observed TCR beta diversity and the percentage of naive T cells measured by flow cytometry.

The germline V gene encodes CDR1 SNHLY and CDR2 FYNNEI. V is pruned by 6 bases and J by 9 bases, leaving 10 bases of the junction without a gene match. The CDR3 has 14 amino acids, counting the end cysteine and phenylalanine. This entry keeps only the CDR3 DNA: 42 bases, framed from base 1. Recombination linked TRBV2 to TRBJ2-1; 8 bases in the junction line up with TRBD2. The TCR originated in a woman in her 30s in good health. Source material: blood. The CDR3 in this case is CASSGASGGGEQFF. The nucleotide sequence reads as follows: TGTGCCAGCAGCGGGGCCAGCGGGGGCGGTGAGCAGTTCTTC. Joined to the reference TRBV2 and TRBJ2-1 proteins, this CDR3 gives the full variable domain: EPEVTQTPSHQVTQMGQEVILRCVPISNHLYFYWYRQILGQKVEFLVSFYNNEISEKSEIFDDQFSVERPDGSNFTLKIRSTKLEDSAMYFCASSGASGGGEQFFGPGTRLTVL.